A selection of T cell receptor beta chains follows, all from one sample in a study of T cells in Graves' hyperthyroidism and ophthalmopathy. From the multiplex PCR reads, TCRdb called clonotypes with MiXCR, one entry per CDR3 protein. The sample includes around 450,000 distinct CDR3 sequences, approximately 14% of them seen just once. The sample comprised blood. These receptors were obtained from a woman aged 18-29 years with Graves' hyperthyroidism. Both conserved end residues are trimmed from each CDR3.

CDR3 protein: ASRRQGGAGEQY; J gene: TRBJ2-7; V gene: TRBV28
CDR3 protein: ASSFGDYNEQF; J gene: TRBJ2-1; V gene: TRBV7-9
CDR3 protein: ASSYSSVGQGRYGYT; J gene: TRBJ1-2; V gene: TRBV6-6
CDR3 protein: AGSEEEYNEQF; J gene: TRBJ2-1; V gene: TRBV2
CDR3 protein: ASSRTGDVNQPQH; J gene: TRBJ1-5; V gene: TRBV2
CDR3 protein: ASTQFVGGADTQY; J gene: TRBJ2-3; V gene: TRBV19
CDR3 protein: ASSFGQANVYEQY; J gene: TRBJ2-7; V gene: TRBV12-3/TRBV12-4
CDR3 protein: ASSEGSGNQPQH; J gene: TRBJ1-5; V gene: TRBV10-2
CDR3 protein: ASSAEQIPTSGANVLT; J gene: TRBJ2-6; V gene: TRBV18
CDR3 protein: ASSIVGAMNTEAF; J gene: TRBJ1-1; V gene: TRBV19
CDR3 protein: SARRVEGRSPLH; J gene: TRBJ1-6; V gene: TRBV20-1
CDR3 protein: ASSQDGATGYEQY; J gene: TRBJ2-7; V gene: TRBV3-1
CDR3 protein: SAVGGRESGYEQY; J gene: TRBJ2-7; V gene: TRBV20-1
CDR3 protein: ATSRWDEQF; J gene: TRBJ2-1; V gene: TRBV24-1
CDR3 protein: ASSYSLARGEQY; J gene: TRBJ2-7; V gene: TRBV6-5
CDR3 protein: ASSDGRRRGTNTEAF; J gene: TRBJ1-1; V gene: TRBV10-2
CDR3 protein: ASSQVPSVSSYNEQF; J gene: TRBJ2-1; V gene: TRBV4-2
CDR3 protein: SAFRDGNSPLH; J gene: TRBJ1-6; V gene: TRBV20-1
CDR3 protein: SAPSTGREGGTDTQY; J gene: TRBJ2-3; V gene: TRBV20-1
CDR3 protein: ASSSRDRGHSEQF; J gene: TRBJ2-1; V gene: TRBV11-2
CDR3 protein: ASSLRTTPTFSYEQY; J gene: TRBJ2-7; V gene: TRBV7-9
CDR3 protein: SAKNPGVNYGYT; J gene: TRBJ1-2; V gene: TRBV20-1
CDR3 protein: ASSLEVSAEAF; J gene: TRBJ1-1; V gene: TRBV11-3
CDR3 protein: SARDRGESTDTQY; J gene: TRBJ2-3; V gene: TRBV20-1
CDR3 protein: ASSEAYQGGYT; J gene: TRBJ1-2; V gene: TRBV2
CDR3 protein: ASSLGPPSSSYNEQF; J gene: TRBJ2-1; V gene: TRBV7-3
CDR3 protein: ASSWNRPNTEAF; J gene: TRBJ1-1; V gene: TRBV27
CDR3 protein: ASSRPGTELYGQY; J gene: TRBJ2-7; V gene: TRBV11-2
CDR3 protein: SARPSSGAAKNIQY; J gene: TRBJ2-4; V gene: TRBV20-1
CDR3 protein: ASSETGRTEAF; J gene: TRBJ1-1; V gene: TRBV2
CDR3 protein: SVAESYGYT; J gene: TRBJ1-2; V gene: TRBV29-1
CDR3 protein: ASSVGPRLMSYGYT; J gene: TRBJ1-2; V gene: TRBV9
CDR3 protein: ASSPRVLATNEKLF; J gene: TRBJ1-4; V gene: TRBV5-1
CDR3 protein: ASSLRGQLQPQH; J gene: TRBJ1-5; V gene: TRBV28
CDR3 protein: ASSIAAGGAAEQF; J gene: TRBJ2-1; V gene: TRBV19
CDR3 protein: ASSRLARGETQY; J gene: TRBJ2-5; V gene: TRBV19
CDR3 protein: ASSSYGLAQY; J gene: TRBJ2-3; V gene: TRBV7-3
CDR3 protein: ASREPGTGANVLT; J gene: TRBJ2-6; V gene: TRBV6-1
CDR3 protein: ASRLQGEKLF; J gene: TRBJ1-4; V gene: TRBV6-1
CDR3 protein: ASSPPGPGQY; J gene: TRBJ2-3; V gene: TRBV18
CDR3 protein: ASSSEAGGFSYNEQF; J gene: TRBJ2-1; V gene: TRBV5-8
CDR3 protein: ASSLDLYQAF; J gene: TRBJ1-1; V gene: TRBV11-2
CDR3 protein: ASSYAGLYEQY; J gene: TRBJ2-7; V gene: TRBV6-5
CDR3 protein: SGMGSYNEQF; J gene: TRBJ2-1; V gene: TRBV20-1
CDR3 protein: ASSLDRGDEAF; J gene: TRBJ1-1; V gene: TRBV2
CDR3 protein: SASLGSGGYT; J gene: TRBJ1-2; V gene: TRBV20-1
CDR3 protein: ASRSDSLRTDTQY; J gene: TRBJ2-3; V gene: TRBV5-1
CDR3 protein: ASSKSGLAGDNEQF; J gene: TRBJ2-1; V gene: TRBV2
CDR3 protein: ASSQGVVTSSGNTIY; J gene: TRBJ1-3; V gene: TRBV3-1
CDR3 protein: ASSRRQGMNTEAF; J gene: TRBJ1-1; V gene: TRBV27
CDR3 protein: AIRNDAQGGQLF; J gene: TRBJ1-4; V gene: TRBV10-3
CDR3 protein: ASSQDRAGNTEAS; J gene: TRBJ1-1; V gene: TRBV4-3